The source of this T cell receptor beta chain is a study of T-cell memory formation after mild COVID-19. As for the study in general: TCR clusters were mostly confined to one donor each. Overall study findings and caveats: Second-wave clones peaking on day 37 lacked confirmed SARS-CoV-2 specificity. Day 15 to 85 contracting clones showed balanced CD4/CD8; day 15 to 37 expanders favored CD4+.

In its sample, this clonotype was seen a few times. The antigen remains undetermined. V lost 6 bases, J lost 1 base, and 6 bases lay in between. This CDR3 is 11 amino acids long. Germline values: CDR1 DFQATT, CDR2 SNEGSKA (reference sequence). A 5'RACE reaction primed in the constant segment made cDNA libraries of TCR alpha and TCR beta, and these carried sample barcodes and UMIs. TCRdb reprocessed the 5' RACE reads with MiXCR, giving one entry per CDR3 protein. Among roughly 300,000 distinct CDR3 sequences listed, approximately 7.6% were seen once. The TCR comes from a man aged 18-30 years who had mild COVID-19 (a few samples of this study predate the infection). Cell type and time point are not known. Sequenced: PBMCs or a T cell subset sorted from them (not recorded which). The V gene is TRBV20-1, the J gene TRBJ1-1; D uncertain. The CDR3 DNA is TGCAGTGCCCAAACGAACACTGAAGCTTTCTTT. Translation gives CSAQTNTEAFF.